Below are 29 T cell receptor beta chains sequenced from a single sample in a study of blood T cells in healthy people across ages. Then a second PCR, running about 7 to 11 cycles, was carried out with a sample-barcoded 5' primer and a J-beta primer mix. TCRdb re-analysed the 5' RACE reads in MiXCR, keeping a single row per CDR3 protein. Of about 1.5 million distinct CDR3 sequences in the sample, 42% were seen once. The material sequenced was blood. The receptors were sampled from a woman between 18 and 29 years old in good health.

CDR3 in DNA: TGTGCTAGTGGTTTGCCCCCAAGGAGGGGGCGGGGAGATACGCAGTATTTT. Its translation: CASGLPPRRGRGDTQYF. The V and J genes are TRBV12-5 and TRBJ2-3, with D possibly TRBD1 on 7 matching bases. Per the germline V gene, CDR1 is LGHNT and CDR2 is FRNRAP. The CDR3 is 17 amino acids. V lost 2 bases to trimming and J lost 5 bases, with 20 bases between them.

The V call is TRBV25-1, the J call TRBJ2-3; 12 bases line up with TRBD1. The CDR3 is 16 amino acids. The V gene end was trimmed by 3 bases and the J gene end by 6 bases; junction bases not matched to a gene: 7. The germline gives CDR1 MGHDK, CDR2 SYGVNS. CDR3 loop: CASSDSRDRGPDTQYF. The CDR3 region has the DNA TGTGCCAGCAGTGATTCGCGGGACAGGGGGCCCGATACGCAGTATTTT.

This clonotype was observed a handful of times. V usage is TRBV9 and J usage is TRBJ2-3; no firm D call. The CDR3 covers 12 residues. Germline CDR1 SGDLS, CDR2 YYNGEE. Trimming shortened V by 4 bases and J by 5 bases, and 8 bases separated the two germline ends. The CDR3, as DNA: TGTGCCAGCAGCCCATACATAGATACGCAGTATTTT. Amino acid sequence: CASSPYIDTQYF.

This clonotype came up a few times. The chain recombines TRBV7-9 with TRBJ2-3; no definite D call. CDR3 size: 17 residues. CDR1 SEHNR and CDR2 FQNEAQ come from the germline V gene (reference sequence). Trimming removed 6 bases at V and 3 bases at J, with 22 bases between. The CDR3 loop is CASSSTFYSEETDTQYF. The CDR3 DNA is TGTGCCAGCAGTTCCACCTTTTACAGCGAGGAGACAGATACGCAGTATTTT.

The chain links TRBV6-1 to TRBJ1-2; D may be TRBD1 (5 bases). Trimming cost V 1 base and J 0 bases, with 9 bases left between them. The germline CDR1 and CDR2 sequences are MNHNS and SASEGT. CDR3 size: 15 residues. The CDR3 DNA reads TGTGCCAGCAGTGAAGGGGGCTCCGCTAACTATGGCTACACCTTC. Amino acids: CASSEGGSANYGYTF.

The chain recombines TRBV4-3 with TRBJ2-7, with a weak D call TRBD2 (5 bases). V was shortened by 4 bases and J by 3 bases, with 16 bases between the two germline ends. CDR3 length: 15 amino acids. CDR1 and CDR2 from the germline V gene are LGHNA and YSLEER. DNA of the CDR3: TGCGCCAGCAGCCGCAAATTACGGGAAAACTACGAGCAGTACTTC. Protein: CASSRKLRENYEQYF.

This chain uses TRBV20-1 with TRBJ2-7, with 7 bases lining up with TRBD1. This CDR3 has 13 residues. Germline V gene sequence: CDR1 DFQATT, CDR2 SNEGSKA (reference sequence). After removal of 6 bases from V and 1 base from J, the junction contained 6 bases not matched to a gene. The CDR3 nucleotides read TGCAGTGCCCGGGACAGAATTTCCTACGAGCAGTACTTC. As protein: CSARDRISYEQYF.

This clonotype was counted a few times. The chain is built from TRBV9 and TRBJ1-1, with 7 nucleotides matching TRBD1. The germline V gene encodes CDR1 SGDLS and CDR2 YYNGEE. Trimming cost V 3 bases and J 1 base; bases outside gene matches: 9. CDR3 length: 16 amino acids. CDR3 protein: CASSDQTGTANTEAFF. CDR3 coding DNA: TGTGCCAGCAGCGATCAGACCGGGACAGCGAACACTGAAGCTTTCTTT.

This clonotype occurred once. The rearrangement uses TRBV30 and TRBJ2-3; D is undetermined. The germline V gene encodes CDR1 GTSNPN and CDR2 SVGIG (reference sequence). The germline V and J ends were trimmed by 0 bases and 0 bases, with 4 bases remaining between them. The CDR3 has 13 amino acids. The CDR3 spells CAWSVRSTDTQYF. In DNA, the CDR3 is TGTGCCTGGAGTGTACGAAGCACAGATACGCAGTATTTT.

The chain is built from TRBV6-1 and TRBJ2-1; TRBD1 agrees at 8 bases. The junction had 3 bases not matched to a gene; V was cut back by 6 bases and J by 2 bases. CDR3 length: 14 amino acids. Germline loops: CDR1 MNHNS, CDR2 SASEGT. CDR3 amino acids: CASRKTGAYNEQFF. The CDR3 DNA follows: TGTGCCAGCAGGAAGACAGGGGCCTACAATGAGCAGTTCTTC.

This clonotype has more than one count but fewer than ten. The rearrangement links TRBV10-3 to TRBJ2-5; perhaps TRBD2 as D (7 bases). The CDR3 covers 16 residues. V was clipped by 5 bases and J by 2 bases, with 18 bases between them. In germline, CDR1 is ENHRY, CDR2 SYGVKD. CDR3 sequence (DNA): TGTGCCATCAGTAGTCCAGTAGGGGGGGAACAAGAGACCCAGTACTTC. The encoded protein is CAISSPVGGEQETQYF.

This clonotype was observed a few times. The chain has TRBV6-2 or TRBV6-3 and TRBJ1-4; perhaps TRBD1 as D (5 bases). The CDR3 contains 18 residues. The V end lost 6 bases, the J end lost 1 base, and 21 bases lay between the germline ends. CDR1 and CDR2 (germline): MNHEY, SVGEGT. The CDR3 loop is CASRHPVGRLLTNEKLFF. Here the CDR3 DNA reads TGTGCCAGCAGGCATCCTGTGGGACGGCTCTTAACTAATGAAAAACTGTTTTTT.

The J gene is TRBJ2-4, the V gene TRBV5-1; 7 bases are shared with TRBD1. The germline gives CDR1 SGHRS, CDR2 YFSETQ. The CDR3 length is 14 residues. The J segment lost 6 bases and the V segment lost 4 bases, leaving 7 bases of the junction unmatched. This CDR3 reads CASSTGTEGNIQYF. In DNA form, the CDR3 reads TGCGCCAGCAGCACAGGGACAGAGGGAAACATTCAGTACTTC.

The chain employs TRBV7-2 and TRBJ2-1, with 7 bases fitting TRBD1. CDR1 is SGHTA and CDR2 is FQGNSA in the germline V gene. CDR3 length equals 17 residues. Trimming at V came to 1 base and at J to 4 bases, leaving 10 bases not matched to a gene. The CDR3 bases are TGTGCCAGCAGCTTAGTTAGTCGGGACAGAAGTTACAATGAGCAGTTCTTC. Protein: CASSLVSRDRSYNEQFF. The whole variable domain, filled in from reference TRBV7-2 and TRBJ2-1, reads GAGVSQSPSNKVTEKGKDVELRCDPISGHTALYWYRQSLGQGLEFLIYFQGNSAPDKSGLPSDRFSAERTGGSVSTLTIQRTQQEDSAVYLCASSLVSRDRSYNEQFFGPGTRLTVL.

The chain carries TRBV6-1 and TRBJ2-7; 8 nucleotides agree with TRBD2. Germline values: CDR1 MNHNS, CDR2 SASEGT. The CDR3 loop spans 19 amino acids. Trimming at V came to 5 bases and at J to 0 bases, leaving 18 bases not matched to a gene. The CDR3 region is CASSPRDYGAGGPSYEQYF. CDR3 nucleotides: TGTGCCAGCAGTCCCAGGGACTACGGGGCGGGAGGCCCCTCCTACGAGCAGTACTTC.

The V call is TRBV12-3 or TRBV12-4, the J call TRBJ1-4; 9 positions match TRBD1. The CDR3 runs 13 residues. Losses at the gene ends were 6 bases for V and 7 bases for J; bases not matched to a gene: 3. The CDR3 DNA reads TGTGCCAGCAGGGGACAGGGTGGTGAAAAACTGTTTTTT. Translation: CASRGQGGEKLFF.

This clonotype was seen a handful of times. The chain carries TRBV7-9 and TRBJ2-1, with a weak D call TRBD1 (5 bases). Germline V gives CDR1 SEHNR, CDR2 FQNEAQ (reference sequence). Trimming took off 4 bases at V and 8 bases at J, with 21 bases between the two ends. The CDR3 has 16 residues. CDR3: CASSSSDTGYFDEQFF. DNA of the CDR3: TGTGCCAGCAGCTCTTCGGACACAGGATACTTTGATGAGCAGTTCTTC.

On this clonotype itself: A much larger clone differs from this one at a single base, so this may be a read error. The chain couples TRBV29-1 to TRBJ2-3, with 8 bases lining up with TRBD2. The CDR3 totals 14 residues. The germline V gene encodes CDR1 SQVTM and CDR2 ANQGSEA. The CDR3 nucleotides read TGCAGCGCAGACGGACTAGCAGGAACAGATATGCAGTATTTT. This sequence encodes CSADGLAGTDMQYF.

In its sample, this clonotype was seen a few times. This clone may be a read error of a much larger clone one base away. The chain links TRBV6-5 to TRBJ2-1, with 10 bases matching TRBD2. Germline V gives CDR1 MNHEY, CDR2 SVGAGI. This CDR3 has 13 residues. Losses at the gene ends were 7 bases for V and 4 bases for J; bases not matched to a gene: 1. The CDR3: CASKTSGYNEQFF. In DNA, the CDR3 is TGTGCCAGCAAGACTAGCGGGTACAATGAGCAGTTCTTC.

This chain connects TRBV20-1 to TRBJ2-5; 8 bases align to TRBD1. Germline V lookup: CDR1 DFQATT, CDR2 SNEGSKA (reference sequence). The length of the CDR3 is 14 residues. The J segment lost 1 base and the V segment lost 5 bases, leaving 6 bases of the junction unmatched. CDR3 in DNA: TGCAGTGCTCCTGGACAGGGCCCCCAAGAGACCCAGTACTTC. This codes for CSAPGQGPQETQYF.

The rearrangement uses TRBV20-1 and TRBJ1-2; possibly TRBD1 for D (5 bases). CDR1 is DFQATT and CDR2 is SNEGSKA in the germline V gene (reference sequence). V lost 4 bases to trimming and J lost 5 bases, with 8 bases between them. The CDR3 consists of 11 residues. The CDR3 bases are TGCAGTGCTACGGGGGTATATGGCTACACCTTC. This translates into CSATGVYGYTF.

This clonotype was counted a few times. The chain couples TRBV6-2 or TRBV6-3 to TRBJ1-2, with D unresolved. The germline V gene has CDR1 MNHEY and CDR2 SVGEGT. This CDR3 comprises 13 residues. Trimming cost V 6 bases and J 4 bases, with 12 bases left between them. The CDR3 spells CASSKISSYGYTF. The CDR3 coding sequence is TGTGCCAGCAGCAAAATCTCGTCCTATGGCTACACCTTC.

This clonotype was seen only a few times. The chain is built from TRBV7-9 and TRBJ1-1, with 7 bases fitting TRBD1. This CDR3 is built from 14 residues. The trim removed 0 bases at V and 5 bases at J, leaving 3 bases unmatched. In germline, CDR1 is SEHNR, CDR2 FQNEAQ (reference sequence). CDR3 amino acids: CASSLARGWTEAFF. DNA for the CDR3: TGTGCCAGCAGCTTAGCCAGGGGGTGGACTGAAGCTTTCTTT.

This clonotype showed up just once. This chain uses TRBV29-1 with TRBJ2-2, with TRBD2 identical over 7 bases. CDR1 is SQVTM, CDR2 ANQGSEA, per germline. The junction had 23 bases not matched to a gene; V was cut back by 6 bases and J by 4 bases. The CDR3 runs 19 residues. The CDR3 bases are TGCAGCGTGGCCCGCATGGGAGGGGTACTGCCCGGGAGCACCGGGGAGCTGTTTTTT. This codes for CSVARMGGVLPGSTGELFF.

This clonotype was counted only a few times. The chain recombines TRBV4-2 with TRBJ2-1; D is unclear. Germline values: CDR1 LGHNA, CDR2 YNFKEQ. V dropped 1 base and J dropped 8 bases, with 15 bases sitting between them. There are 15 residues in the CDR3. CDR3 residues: CASSQVYYGRDEQFF. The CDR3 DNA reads TGTGCCAGCAGCCAAGTCTACTACGGCCGTGATGAGCAGTTCTTC.

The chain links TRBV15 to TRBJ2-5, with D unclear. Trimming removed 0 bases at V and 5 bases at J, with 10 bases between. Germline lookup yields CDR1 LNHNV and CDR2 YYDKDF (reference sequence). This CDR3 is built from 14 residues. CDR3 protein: CATSREDFMETQYF. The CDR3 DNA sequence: TGTGCCACCAGCAGAGAAGACTTCATGGAGACCCAGTACTTC.

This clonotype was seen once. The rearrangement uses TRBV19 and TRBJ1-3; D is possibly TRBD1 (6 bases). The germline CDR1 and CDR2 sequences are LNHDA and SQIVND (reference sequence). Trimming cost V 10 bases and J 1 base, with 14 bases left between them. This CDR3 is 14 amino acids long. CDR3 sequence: CATAFTGSGNTIYF. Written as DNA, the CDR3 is TGTGCCACCGCCTTTACAGGGTCTGGAAACACCATATATTTT.

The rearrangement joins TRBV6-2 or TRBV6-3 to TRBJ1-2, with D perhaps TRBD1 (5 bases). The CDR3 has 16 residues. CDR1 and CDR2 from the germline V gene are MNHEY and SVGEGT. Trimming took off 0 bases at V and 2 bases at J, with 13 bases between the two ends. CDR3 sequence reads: CASSYSTNRQNYGYTF. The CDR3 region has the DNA TGTGCCAGCAGTTACTCCACAAACAGACAGAACTATGGCTACACCTTC.

This CDR3 is CASSWSGTQIWYF. CDR3 nucleotides: TGTGCCAGCAGCTGGTCCGGGACGCAGATATGGTACTTC. This rearrangement joins TRBV7-8 to TRBJ2-7, with D perhaps TRBD1 or TRBD2 (5 bases each). The CDR3 is made up of 13 amino acids. Trimming left V 4 bases short and J 12 bases short, with 19 bases between. CDR1 and CDR2 (germline): SGHVS, FQNEAQ.